The rows below give T cell receptor beta chains drawn from one sample of a study of lymphopenia after photon versus proton radiotherapy. TCRdb keeps only in-frame clones here, not all; method: immunoSEQ multiplex PCR. The repertoire holds approximately 170,000 clones, with less than 90% as singletons. Sequenced material: peripheral blood, taken from a patient treated with photon-based radiotherapy. The source is a man aged 45-65 years with gastric cancer. The CDR3 runs from the conserved cysteine through the conserved F or W. The D gene is left open where the match is weak. Only some rows state a clone size, as once, few, many or a class for expanded clones.

>TRBJ2-2|-|-|TRBV4-1
TGCGCCAGCAGCCACAATAAAATGTCCGGGGAGCTGTTTTTT
CASSHNKMSGELFF
>TRBJ1-1|-|-|TRBV6-1
TGTGCCAACGGGGGTCTAACTGAAGCTTTCTTT
CANGGLTEAFF
>TRBJ1-1|-|-|TRBV18
TGTGCCAGCTCACCAACTCCGGGACCGCAGAGAACTGAAGCTTTCTTT
CASSPTPGPQRTEAFF
>TRBJ2-1|-|once|TRBV11-2
TGTGCCAGCAGCTTTTGGCGGGAAAATGAGCAGTTCTTC
CASSFWRENEQFF
>TRBJ2-7|TRBD1|many|TRBV5-1
TGCGCCAGCAGCTTGGTGTCAGGGGGCCCTTACGAGCAGTACTTC
CASSLVSGGPYEQYF
>TRBJ1-2|-|-|TRBV30
TGTGCCTGGAGCCCCAGTACGAACTATGGCTACACCTTC
CAWSPSTNYGYTF
>TRBJ2-3|TRBD2|-|TRBV7-6
TGTGCCAGCAGCTTAGTGGGAGGGGGCACAGATACGCAGTATTTT
CASSLVGGGTDTQYF
>TRBJ1-5|-|-|TRBV7-9
TGTGCCAGCAGCCTGACGGAGAGCAATCAGCCCCAGCATTTT
CASSLTESNQPQHF
>TRBJ2-7|TRBD1|-|TRBV18
TGTGCCAGCTCACCAGGTCGGGCAGGGGGACCCTACGAGCAGTACTTC
CASSPGRAGGPYEQYF
>TRBJ2-1|-|once|TRBV11-2
TGTGCCAGCAGCTTCAGACTCCGGGATACAGCATACAATGAGCAGTTCTTC
CASSFRLRDTAYNEQFF
>TRBJ2-2|-|-|TRBV6-5
TGTGCCAGCAGTTACTCGACCGGGGAGCTGTTTTTT
CASSYSTGELFF
>TRBJ2-2|TRBD1|-|TRBV2
TGTGCCGGAGGGACAGGGTACACCGGGGAGCTGTTTTTT
CAGGTGYTGELFF
>TRBJ2-3|-|-|TRBV5-6
TGTGCCAGCAGCTTGGACGGGTCTAAGGCAGATACGCAGTATTTT
CASSLDGSKADTQYF
>TRBJ2-5|TRBD2|-|TRBV5-4
TGTGCCAGCAGCGCGGCGGGTCTAGCGGGAGTGGAGACCCAGTACTTC
CASSAAGLAGVETQYF
>TRBJ2-2|-|-|TRBV7-9
TGTGCCAGCAGCGACCGGGACATCAACACCGGGGAGCTGTTTTTT
CASSDRDINTGELFF
>TRBJ2-2|TRBD2|-|TRBV6-6
TGTGCCAGCAGTCGACTAGCGGGAACCGGGGAGCTGTTTTTT
CASSRLAGTGELFF
>TRBJ2-1|-|-|TRBV29-1
TGCAGCGTCGGACCCGGGACCATAGGGGACAATGAGCAGTTCTTC
CSVGPGTIGDNEQFF
>TRBJ2-4|-|-|TRBV9
TGTGCCAGCAGCGTAGATTCGGCCAAAAACATTCAGTACTTC
CASSVDSAKNIQYF
>TRBJ2-1|-|-|TRBV11-3
TGTGCCAGCAGCTTAAGGGCACGAGAGACATCCCACAATGAGCAGTTCTTC
CASSLRARETSHNEQFF
>TRBJ2-3|-|-|TRBV5-1
TGCGCCAGCAGGAGGGTCAGGGACACAGATACGCAGTATTTT
CASRRVRDTDTQYF
>TRBJ2-1|-|-|TRBV18
TGTGCCAGCTCACTTCGACAGACTACAGAAGGTGAGCAGTTCTTC
CASSLRQTTEGEQFF
>TRBJ2-1|TRBD2|-|TRBV4-3
TGCGCCAGCAGCCAAGATAAGGTAGGCGGGAGCTCCTACAATGAGCAGTTCTTC
CASSQDKVGGSSYNEQFF
>TRBJ1-1|TRBD1|-|TRBV5-6
TGTGCCAGCAGCCGTAGAATGACAGGGGGCAACACTGAAGCTTTCTTT
CASSRRMTGGNTEAFF
>TRBJ1-2|-|-|TRBV6-6
TGTGCCAGCAGCAACGGGGACGATGGCTACACCTTC
CASSNGDDGYTF
>TRBJ2-7|-|-|TRBV5-6
TGTGCCAGCAGCGTGGGGGCTCAGGGAGAGTACTTC
CASSVGAQGEYF
>TRBJ1-5|TRBD1|-|TRBV19
TGTGCCAGTAGTATAGCAGCTGGACAGGCAAATCAGCCCCAGCATTTT
CASSIAAGQANQPQHF
>TRBJ2-5|TRBD2|-|TRBV29-1
TGCAGCGTATCTAGCGGGAAAGAGACCCAGTACTTC
CSVSSGKETQYF
>TRBJ1-3|TRBD1|-|TRBV9
TGTGCCAGCAGCGTAGACAGGGGGAAAGGGTCTGGAAACACCATATATTTT
CASSVDRGKGSGNTIYF
>TRBJ1-2|-|-|TRBV14
TGTGCCAGCAGCTTTTATGGCGGTGGCTACACCTTC
CASSFYGGGYTF
>TRBJ1-3|TRBD1|-|TRBV6-1
TGTGCCAGCAGTGACACAGGGGATGGAAACACCATATATTTT
CASSDTGDGNTIYF
>TRBJ1-2|TRBD1|-|TRBV9
TGTGCCAGCAGCCCGCGGGACAGGGGGGATGGCTACACCTTC
CASSPRDRGDGYTF
>TRBJ2-5|-|-|TRBV29-1
TGCAGCGTTGGGGTCGGGGAGACCCAGTACTTC
CSVGVGETQYF
>TRBJ1-5|TRBD1|-|TRBV19
TGTGCCAGTAGTATAGTCCTCTTCGACAGGGTAGGTCAGCCCCAGCATTTT
CASSIVLFDRVGQPQHF
>TRBJ1-4|-|-|TRBV18
TGTGCCAGCTCACCGGGGAGGGCTAATGAAAAACTGTTTTTT
CASSPGRANEKLFF
>TRBJ2-3|TRBD2|-|TRBV11-3
TGTGCCAGCAGCCCATTAGCGGGAAACACAGATACGCAGTATTTT
CASSPLAGNTDTQYF
>TRBJ2-2|TRBD2|-|TRBV5-1
TGCGCCAGCAGCGCGGGAGCGGGAGTAAACACCGGGGAGCTGTTTTTT
CASSAGAGVNTGELFF
>TRBJ2-3|TRBD1|-|TRBV6-1
TGTGCCAGCACCGGGGGACAGGGGGCAGATACGCAGTATTTT
CASTGGQGADTQYF
>TRBJ2-1|-|-|TRBV2
TGTGCCAGCAATGAGGTCGTAGAATACGATGAGCAGTTCTTC
CASNEVVEYDEQFF
>TRBJ2-5|-|-|TRBV25-1
TGTGCCAGCAGTTGGGGACACCTGAGGGAGACCCAGTACTTC
CASSWGHLRETQYF
>TRBJ1-4|-|-|TRBV9
TGTGCCAGCAGCGTAGAGCAGATGCCAACTAATGAAAAACTGTTTTTT
CASSVEQMPTNEKLFF
>TRBJ1-2|-|-|TRBV28
TGTGCCAGCAGTTTATGGGAATATGGCTACACCTTC
CASSLWEYGYTF
>TRBJ1-2|TRBD1|once|TRBV5-1
TGCGCCAGCACCCCTCAGGGGGGACGCAACTATGGCTACACCTTC
CASTPQGGRNYGYTF
>TRBJ2-7|TRBD1|-|TRBV6-5
TGTGCCAGCAGTAGCCGGGACAGGGGCAACGAGCAGTACTTC
CASSSRDRGNEQYF
>TRBJ2-1|-|-|TRBV7-9
TGTGCCAGCAGCGGGGTTCAGCAGTTCTTC
CASSGVQQFF
>TRBJ2-2|TRBD2|-|TRBV7-6
TGTGCCAGCAGCACCAGACTAGCGCAAAACACCGGGGAGCTGTTTTTT
CASSTRLAQNTGELFF
>TRBJ2-7|-|once|TRBV27
TGTGCCAGCAGGGGTCAGGGGAAGGGTGACGAGCAGTACTTC
CASRGQGKGDEQYF
>TRBJ2-7|TRBD2|once|TRBV19
TGTGCCAGTAGCCGCGGACTAGCGGGGGGAGCCTACGAGCAGTACTTC
CASSRGLAGGAYEQYF
>TRBJ2-2|-|-|TRBV12-5
TGTGCTAGTGGTTTGGGAGGAGCGGGGGAGCTGTTTTTT
CASGLGGAGELFF
>TRBJ2-1|-|-|TRBV4-1
TGCGCCAGCAGCCAGAGGAGGGGCAGCAATGAGCAGTTCTTC
CASSQRRGSNEQFF
>TRBJ1-1|TRBD1|-|TRBV28
TGTGCCAGCAGTTCACCCGGGACAGGGGGCACTGAAGCTTTCTTT
CASSSPGTGGTEAFF
>TRBJ1-5|TRBD1|-|TRBV11-3
TGTGCCAGCACCCCCAGGGGGTCTAGCAATCAGCCCCAGCATTTT
CASTPRGSSNQPQHF
>TRBJ2-5|-|-|TRBV7-2
TGTGCCAGCAGCTACCCCCAAGAGACCCAGTACTTC
CASSYPQETQYF
>TRBJ2-7|-|-|TRBV10-3
TGTGCCATCACCGGGACTGACTCCTACGAGCAGTACTTC
CAITGTDSYEQYF
>TRBJ2-1|-|-|TRBV9
TGTGCCAGCAGCCTAGGGGCTAGCGTTCGGAATGAGCAGTTCTTC
CASSLGASVRNEQFF
>TRBJ1-2|TRBD1|-|TRBV6-5
TGTGCCAGCAGTTACCGGGACAGAAACTATGGCTACACCTTC
CASSYRDRNYGYTF
>TRBJ2-7|TRBD1|-|TRBV7-2
TGTGCCAGCAGCCGGGACAGGGGTTACGAGCAGTACTTC
CASSRDRGYEQYF
>TRBJ2-2|TRBD2|once|TRBV5-1
TGCGCCAGCAGCCCCGGTCCTCGGGGGACTAGCGGCACCGGGGAGCTGTTTTTT
CASSPGPRGTSGTGELFF